This is a list of T cell receptor beta chains from one sample in a study of technical replicates of blood from a handful of donors. Clones were sequenced by immunoSEQ multiplex PCR, and TCRdb holds only the in-frame ones, with some missing. Of over 85,000 clones in the sample, 90% to 97% were seen once. Sequenced material: T cells isolated from PBMCs. These receptors all come from a human donor in good health. The CDR3 runs from the conserved cysteine through the conserved F or W. D genes are given only for firm matches. For some rows the clone size is stated as once, few or many, or as a class when expanded; others skip it.

D gene: .
clone size: once
V gene: TRBV6-5
J gene: TRBJ2-2
CDR3 DNA: TGTGCCAGCGGGTCTAGCGCGCTTAACACCGGGGAGCTGTTTTTT
CDR3 protein: CASGSSALNTGELFF

D gene: TRBD2
clone size: .
V gene: TRBV29-1
J gene: TRBJ2-7
CDR3 DNA: TGCAGCGTTGAAGTTGCGGGAGTCCTCAACGAGCAGTACTTC
CDR3 protein: CSVEVAGVLNEQYF

D gene: .
clone size: .
V gene: TRBV7-2
J gene: TRBJ1-5
CDR3 DNA: TGTGCCAGCAGCTTTCAGGGGAGCTATCAGCCCCAGCATTTT
CDR3 protein: CASSFQGSYQPQHF

D gene: .
clone size: .
V gene: TRBV9
J gene: TRBJ2-1
CDR3 DNA: TGTGCCAGCACTGGGGCGCGTAGTGAGCAGTTCTTC
CDR3 protein: CASTGARSEQFF

D gene: TRBD2
clone size: .
V gene: TRBV7-9
J gene: TRBJ2-1
CDR3 DNA: TGTGCCAGCAGCTTAACAGCGGGGCCTAATGAGCAGTTCTTC
CDR3 protein: CASSLTAGPNEQFF

D gene: TRBD1
clone size: .
V gene: TRBV18
J gene: TRBJ1-1
CDR3 DNA: TGTGCCAGCTCACCCAAGACAGGGACCACTGAAGCTTTCTTT
CDR3 protein: CASSPKTGTTEAFF

D gene: TRBD1
clone size: once
V gene: TRBV2
J gene: TRBJ2-7
CDR3 DNA: TGTGCCAGGTCCGGGACAGGCTTCTACGAGCAGTACTTC
CDR3 protein: CARSGTGFYEQYF

D gene: TRBD2
clone size: .
V gene: TRBV29-1
J gene: TRBJ2-3
CDR3 DNA: TGCAGCGTTGCGACTAGCGGGGTGGCTTTAGATACGCAGTATTTT
CDR3 protein: CSVATSGVALDTQYF

D gene: TRBD2
clone size: .
V gene: TRBV9
J gene: TRBJ2-5
CDR3 DNA: TGTGCCAGCAGCCCGTCCGGGACTAGCCGGGAGACCCAGTACTTC
CDR3 protein: CASSPSGTSRETQYF

D gene: .
clone size: .
V gene: TRBV7-8
J gene: TRBJ2-5
CDR3 DNA: TGTGCCAGCAGCTTTCCTGGGGCCGGCGGAGAGACCCAGTACTTC
CDR3 protein: CASSFPGAGGETQYF

D gene: TRBD1
clone size: .
V gene: TRBV28
J gene: TRBJ1-2
CDR3 DNA: TGTGCCAGCAGTTTAGAAAAAACAGGGGGAGTTGGTGGCTACACCTTC
CDR3 protein: CASSLEKTGGVGGYTF

D gene: .
clone size: .
V gene: TRBV11-2
J gene: TRBJ2-7
CDR3 DNA: TGTGCCATCCTAAAAACCGACAGGTCCCCCAGAGAGCAGTACTTC
CDR3 protein: CAILKTDRSPREQYF

D gene: TRBD1
clone size: .
V gene: TRBV7-9
J gene: TRBJ2-7
CDR3 DNA: TGTGCCAGCAGCTTAGACAGGGGTTTACACGAGCAGTACTTC
CDR3 protein: CASSLDRGLHEQYF

D gene: .
clone size: .
V gene: TRBV27
J gene: TRBJ1-5
CDR3 DNA: TGTGCCAGCAGTTTAACAGTCAATCAGCCCCAGCATTTT
CDR3 protein: CASSLTVNQPQHF

D gene: .
clone size: .
V gene: TRBV21-1
J gene: TRBJ2-2
CDR3 DNA: TGTGCCAACCCGGGAGACGGGGAGCTGTTTTTT
CDR3 protein: CANPGDGELFF

D gene: TRBD2
clone size: few
V gene: TRBV7-8
J gene: TRBJ2-7
CDR3 DNA: TGTGCCAGCAGCGGGGGACTACACTACGAGCAGTACTTC
CDR3 protein: CASSGGLHYEQYF

D gene: .
clone size: .
V gene: TRBV6-1
J gene: TRBJ1-2
CDR3 DNA: TGTGCCAGCACAACAAGGGGCGGCTACACCTTC
CDR3 protein: CASTTRGGYTF

D gene: .
clone size: .
V gene: TRBV25-1
J gene: TRBJ1-2
CDR3 DNA: TGTGCCAGCAGTGAATCCCGAGGGGGGGGACTTACGGATGGCTACACCTTC
CDR3 protein: CASSESRGGGLTDGYTF

D gene: .
clone size: .
V gene: TRBV2
J gene: TRBJ2-1
CDR3 DNA: TGTGCCAGCATTCAGGCAAGTTTCAATGAGCAGTTCTTC
CDR3 protein: CASIQASFNEQFF

D gene: .
clone size: .
V gene: TRBV19
J gene: TRBJ1-3
CDR3 DNA: TGTGCCAGTAGTATTAATCAGGGAAGAAACACCATATATTTT
CDR3 protein: CASSINQGRNTIYF

D gene: TRBD1
clone size: .
V gene: TRBV27
J gene: TRBJ2-7
CDR3 DNA: TGTGCCAGCAGTATCCCGGGACAGGGTCGCAACGAGCAGTACTTC
CDR3 protein: CASSIPGQGRNEQYF

D gene: TRBD1
clone size: .
V gene: TRBV4-1
J gene: TRBJ1-3
CDR3 DNA: TGCGCCAGCAGCCAACAACCGGACAGGGGTTATGGAAACACCATATATTTT
CDR3 protein: CASSQQPDRGYGNTIYF

D gene: .
clone size: .
V gene: TRBV11-2
J gene: TRBJ2-5
CDR3 DNA: TGTGCCAGCAGCTTAGACAGGGTACAAGAGACCCAGTACTTC
CDR3 protein: CASSLDRVQETQYF

D gene: .
clone size: .
V gene: TRBV6-1
J gene: TRBJ1-4
CDR3 DNA: TGTGCCAGCACCGCGGGGGGGGCGGATGAAAAACTGTTTTTT
CDR3 protein: CASTAGGADEKLFF

D gene: TRBD1
clone size: .
V gene: TRBV9
J gene: TRBJ2-7
CDR3 DNA: TGTGCCAGCAGCGCGGGACAGGTCTACGAGCAGTACTTC
CDR3 protein: CASSAGQVYEQYF

D gene: TRBD2
clone size: .
V gene: TRBV19
J gene: TRBJ2-3
CDR3 DNA: TGTGCCAGTTTGAAGCGGGAGGGCGCAGATACGCAGTATTTT
CDR3 protein: CASLKREGADTQYF

D gene: TRBD2
clone size: .
V gene: TRBV2
J gene: TRBJ2-3
CDR3 DNA: TGTGCCAGCAGTGGGACTAGCGGGAGTGCAGATACGCAGTATTTT
CDR3 protein: CASSGTSGSADTQYF

D gene: TRBD1
clone size: .
V gene: TRBV7-9
J gene: TRBJ2-3
CDR3 DNA: TGTGCCAGCAGCTTAGTGGGACAGGGCACAGATACGCAGTATTTT
CDR3 protein: CASSLVGQGTDTQYF

D gene: .
clone size: .
V gene: TRBV13
J gene: TRBJ1-2
CDR3 DNA: TGTGCCAGCGGAGCTTCGTCCGGGGATAGGATGTATGGCTACACCTTC
CDR3 protein: CASGASSGDRMYGYTF

D gene: .
clone size: .
V gene: TRBV19
J gene: TRBJ1-5
CDR3 DNA: TGTGCCACCTCCGGACATCAGGTCGGGCCCAGTAATCAGCCCCAGCATTTT
CDR3 protein: CATSGHQVGPSNQPQHF

D gene: TRBD2
clone size: .
V gene: TRBV10-1
J gene: TRBJ2-7
CDR3 DNA: TGCGCCAGCATTCGGACTAGCGGGATCGCAGGAACCTACGAGCAGTACTTC
CDR3 protein: CASIRTSGIAGTYEQYF

D gene: .
clone size: .
V gene: TRBV13
J gene: TRBJ2-1
CDR3 DNA: TGTGCCAGCAGCCCCTACAGGAATGAGCAGTTCTTC
CDR3 protein: CASSPYRNEQFF

D gene: TRBD2
clone size: once
V gene: TRBV28
J gene: TRBJ2-7
CDR3 DNA: TGTGCCAGCAGCCGCTTTAGCGGGAGCACTTATCACGAGCAGTACTTC
CDR3 protein: CASSRFSGSTYHEQYF

D gene: TRBD1
clone size: .
V gene: TRBV15
J gene: TRBJ2-7
CDR3 DNA: TGTGCCACCAGCACCCCTATTCTCCGGGACAGGAGCTCCTACGAGCAGTACTTC
CDR3 protein: CATSTPILRDRSSYEQYF

D gene: TRBD2
clone size: .
V gene: TRBV6-6
J gene: TRBJ2-3
CDR3 DNA: TGTGCCAGCAGTCCAACTAGCGGCACAGATACGCAGTATTTT
CDR3 protein: CASSPTSGTDTQYF

D gene: TRBD2
clone size: .
V gene: TRBV5-6
J gene: TRBJ2-1
CDR3 DNA: TGTGCCAGCAGCAGGGGACTAGCGGGAGTCCCCGGGCTAAATGAGCAGTTCTTC
CDR3 protein: CASSRGLAGVPGLNEQFF

D gene: TRBD2
clone size: .
V gene: TRBV18
J gene: TRBJ2-2
CDR3 DNA: TGTGCCAGCTCTTCGGGACTAGCGGACACCGGGGAGCTGTTTTTT
CDR3 protein: CASSSGLADTGELFF

D gene: .
clone size: few
V gene: TRBV15
J gene: TRBJ1-1
CDR3 DNA: TGTGCCACCAGGGCTTACACTGAAGCTTTCTTT
CDR3 protein: CATRAYTEAFF

D gene: .
clone size: .
V gene: TRBV18
J gene: TRBJ1-1
CDR3 DNA: TGTGCCAGCTCACCAGCACAGAACACTGAAGCTTTCTTT
CDR3 protein: CASSPAQNTEAFF

D gene: .
clone size: .
V gene: TRBV18
J gene: TRBJ1-3
CDR3 DNA: TGTGCCAGCTCACCACCGGCAAACGGAAACACCATATATTTT
CDR3 protein: CASSPPANGNTIYF

D gene: .
clone size: .
V gene: TRBV16
J gene: TRBJ2-1
CDR3 DNA: TGTGCCAGCAGCCCAAATGTTAGCGGAGCCTACAATGAGCAGTTCTTC
CDR3 protein: CASSPNVSGAYNEQFF

D gene: TRBD1
clone size: .
V gene: TRBV11-2
J gene: TRBJ1-3
CDR3 DNA: TGTGCCAGCAGCTTCACACCTACAGGGGGCCGTCACACCATATATTTT
CDR3 protein: CASSFTPTGGRHTIYF

D gene: .
clone size: .
V gene: TRBV11-3
J gene: TRBJ2-4
CDR3 DNA: TGTGCCAGCAGCTTAGAAGGAGACAGAGGAAACATTCAGTACTTC
CDR3 protein: CASSLEGDRGNIQYF

D gene: .
clone size: .
V gene: TRBV4-3
J gene: TRBJ1-2
CDR3 DNA: TGCGCCAGCAGCCACTCAGACAGATTCCCAGCTAACTATGGCTACACCTTC
CDR3 protein: CASSHSDRFPANYGYTF

D gene: .
clone size: .
V gene: TRBV19
J gene: TRBJ1-5
CDR3 DNA: TGTGCCAGTAGTGTCTTACTTGCGGGGAATCAGCCCCAGCATTTT
CDR3 protein: CASSVLLAGNQPQHF

D gene: TRBD2
clone size: .
V gene: TRBV4-1
J gene: TRBJ2-1
CDR3 DNA: TGCGCCAGCAGCCCCCTGGGACTAGCGGGAGGGCAAGCCTCCTACAATGAGCAGTTCTTC
CDR3 protein: CASSPLGLAGGQASYNEQFF

D gene: .
clone size: .
V gene: TRBV5-4
J gene: TRBJ2-2
CDR3 DNA: TGTGCCAGCAGCTTTGCGGAGAACACCGGGGAGCTGTTTTTT
CDR3 protein: CASSFAENTGELFF

D gene: .
clone size: .
V gene: TRBV5-6
J gene: TRBJ2-1
CDR3 DNA: TGTGCCAGCAGCTTGCCTCTTCCCCGGGGTGAGCAGTTCTTC
CDR3 protein: CASSLPLPRGEQFF

D gene: TRBD2
clone size: .
V gene: TRBV5-8
J gene: TRBJ2-2
CDR3 DNA: TGTGCCAGCAGCTTCCCTGGGACTAGCGGGCTTAGCACCGGGGAGCTGTTTTTT
CDR3 protein: CASSFPGTSGLSTGELFF